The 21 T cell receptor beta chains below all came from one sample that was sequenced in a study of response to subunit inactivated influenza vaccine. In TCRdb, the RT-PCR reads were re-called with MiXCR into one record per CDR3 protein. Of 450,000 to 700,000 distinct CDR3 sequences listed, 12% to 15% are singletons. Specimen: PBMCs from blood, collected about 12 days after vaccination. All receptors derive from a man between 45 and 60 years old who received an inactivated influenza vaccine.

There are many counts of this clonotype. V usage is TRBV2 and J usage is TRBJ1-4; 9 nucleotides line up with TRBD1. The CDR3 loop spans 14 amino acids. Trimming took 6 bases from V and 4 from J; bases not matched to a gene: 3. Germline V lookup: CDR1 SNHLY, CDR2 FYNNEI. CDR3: CASRPGQGNEKLFF. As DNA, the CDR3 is TGTGCCAGCAGGCCGGGACAGGGTAATGAAAAACTGTTTTTT.

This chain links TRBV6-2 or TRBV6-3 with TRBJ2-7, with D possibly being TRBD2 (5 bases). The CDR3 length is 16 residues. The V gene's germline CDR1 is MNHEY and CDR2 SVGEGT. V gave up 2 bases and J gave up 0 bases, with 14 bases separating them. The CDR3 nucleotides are TGTGCCAGCAGTTACCGGGTCGGGAATCCCTCCTACGAGCAGTACTTC. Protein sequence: CASSYRVGNPSYEQYF.

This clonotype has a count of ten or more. This CDR3 reads CASSQAPFWKAAYGYTF. The CDR3 coding sequence is TGCGCCAGCAGCCAAGCTCCCTTTTGGAAAGCGGCCTATGGCTACACCTTC. The rearrangement uses TRBV4-1 and TRBJ1-2; D gene ambiguous. The CDR3 runs to 17 residues. Deletions cut 1 base from V and 4 bases from J, with 19 bases between. Per the germline V gene, CDR1 is MGHRA and CDR2 is YSYEKL.

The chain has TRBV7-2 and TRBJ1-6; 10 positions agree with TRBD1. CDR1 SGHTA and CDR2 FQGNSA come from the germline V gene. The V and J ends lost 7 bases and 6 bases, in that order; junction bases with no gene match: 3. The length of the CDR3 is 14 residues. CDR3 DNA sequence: TGTGCCAGCAACCGGGACAGGGGTAATTCACCCCTCCACTTT. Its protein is CASNRDRGNSPLHF. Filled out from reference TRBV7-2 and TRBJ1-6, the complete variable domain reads GAGVSQSPSNKVTEKGKDVELRCDPISGHTALYWYRQSLGQGLEFLIYFQGNSAPDKSGLPSDRFSAERTGGSVSTLTIQRTQQEDSAVYLCASNRDRGNSPLHFGNGTRLTVT.

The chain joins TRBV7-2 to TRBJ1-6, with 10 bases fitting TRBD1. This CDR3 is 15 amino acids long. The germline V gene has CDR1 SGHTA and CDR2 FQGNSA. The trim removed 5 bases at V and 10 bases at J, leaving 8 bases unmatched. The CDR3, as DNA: TGTGCCAGCAGCCCGGATGGGACAGGGGTGTCACCCCTCCACTTT. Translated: CASSPDGTGVSPLHF.

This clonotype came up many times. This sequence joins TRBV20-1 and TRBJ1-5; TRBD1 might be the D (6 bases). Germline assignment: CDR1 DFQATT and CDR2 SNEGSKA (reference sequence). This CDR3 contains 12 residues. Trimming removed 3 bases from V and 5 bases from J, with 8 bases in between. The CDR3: CSASSGDQPQHF. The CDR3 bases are TGCAGTGCTAGTTCAGGGGATCAGCCCCAGCATTTT.

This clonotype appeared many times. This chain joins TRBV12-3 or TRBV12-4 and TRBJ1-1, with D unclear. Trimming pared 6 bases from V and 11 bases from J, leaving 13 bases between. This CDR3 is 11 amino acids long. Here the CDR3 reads CASRQERVAFF. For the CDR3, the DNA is TGTGCCAGCAGACAAGAGAGGGTGGCTTTCTTT.

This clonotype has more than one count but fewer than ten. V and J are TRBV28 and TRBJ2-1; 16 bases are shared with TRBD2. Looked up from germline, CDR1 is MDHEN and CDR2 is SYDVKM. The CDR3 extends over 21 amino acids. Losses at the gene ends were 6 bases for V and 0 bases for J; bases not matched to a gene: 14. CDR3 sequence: CASSPPGLAGGQGSSYNEQFF. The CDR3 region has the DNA TGTGCCAGCAGCCCGCCGGGACTAGCGGGAGGGCAGGGGAGCTCCTACAATGAGCAGTTCTTC.

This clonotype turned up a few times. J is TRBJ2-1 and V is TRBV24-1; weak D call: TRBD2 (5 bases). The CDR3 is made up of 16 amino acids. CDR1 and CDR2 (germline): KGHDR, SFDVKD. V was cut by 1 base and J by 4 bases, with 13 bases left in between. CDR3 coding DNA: TGTGCCACCAGTGATTTTGGCGGGCCGGGGTACAATGAGCAGTTCTTC. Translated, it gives CATSDFGGPGYNEQFF.

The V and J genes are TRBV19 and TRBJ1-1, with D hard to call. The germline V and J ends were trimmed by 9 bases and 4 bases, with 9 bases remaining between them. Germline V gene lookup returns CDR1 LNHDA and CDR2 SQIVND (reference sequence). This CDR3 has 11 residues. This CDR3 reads CASEFSTEAFF. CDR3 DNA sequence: TGTGCCAGCGAATTTTCCACTGAAGCTTTCTTT.

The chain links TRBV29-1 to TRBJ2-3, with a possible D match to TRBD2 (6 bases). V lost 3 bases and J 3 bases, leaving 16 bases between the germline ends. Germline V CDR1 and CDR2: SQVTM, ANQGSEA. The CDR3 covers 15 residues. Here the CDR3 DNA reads TGCAGCGTTGACCCCCCGGGGGACGGAACAGATACGCAGTATTTT. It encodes CSVDPPGDGTDTQYF.

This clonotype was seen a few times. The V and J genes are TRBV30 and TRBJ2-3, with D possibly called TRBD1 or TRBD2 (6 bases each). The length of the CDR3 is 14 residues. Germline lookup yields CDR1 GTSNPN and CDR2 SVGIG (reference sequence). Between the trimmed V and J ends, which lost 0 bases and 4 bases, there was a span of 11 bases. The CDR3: CAWSVGRGPDTQYF. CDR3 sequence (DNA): TGTGCCTGGAGTGTAGGCCGGGGGCCAGATACGCAGTATTTT.

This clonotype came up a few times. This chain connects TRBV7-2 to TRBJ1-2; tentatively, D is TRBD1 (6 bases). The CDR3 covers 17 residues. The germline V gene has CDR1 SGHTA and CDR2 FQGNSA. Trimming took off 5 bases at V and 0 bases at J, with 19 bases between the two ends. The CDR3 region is CASSAFGTFGANYGYTF. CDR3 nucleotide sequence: TGTGCCAGCAGCGCCTTCGGGACATTTGGGGCTAACTATGGCTACACCTTC.

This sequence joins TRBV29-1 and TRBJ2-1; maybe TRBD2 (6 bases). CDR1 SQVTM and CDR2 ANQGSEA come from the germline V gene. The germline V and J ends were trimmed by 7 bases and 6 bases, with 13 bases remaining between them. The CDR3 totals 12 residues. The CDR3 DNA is TGCAGCGGGAGCCGGGAGCCCAATGAGCAGTTCTTC. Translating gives CSGSREPNEQFF.

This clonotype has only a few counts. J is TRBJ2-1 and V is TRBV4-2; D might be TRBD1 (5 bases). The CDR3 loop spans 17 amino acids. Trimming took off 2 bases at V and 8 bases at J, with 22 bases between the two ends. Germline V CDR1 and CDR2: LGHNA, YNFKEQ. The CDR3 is CASSQPRRANDRDEQFF. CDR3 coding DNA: TGTGCCAGCAGCCAACCCCGCAGGGCGAATGATAGGGATGAGCAGTTCTTC.

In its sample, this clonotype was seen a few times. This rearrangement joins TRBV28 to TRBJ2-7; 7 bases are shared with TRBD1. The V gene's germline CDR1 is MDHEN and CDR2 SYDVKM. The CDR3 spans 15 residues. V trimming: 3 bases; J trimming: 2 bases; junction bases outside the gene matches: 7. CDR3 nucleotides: TGTGCCAGCAGTTTGGGTTGGACAGGACCCTACGAGCAGTACTTC. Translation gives CASSLGWTGPYEQYF.

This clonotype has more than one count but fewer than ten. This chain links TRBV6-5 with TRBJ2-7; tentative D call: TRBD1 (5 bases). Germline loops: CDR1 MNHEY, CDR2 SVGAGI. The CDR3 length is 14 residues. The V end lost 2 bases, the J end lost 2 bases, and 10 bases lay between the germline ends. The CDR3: CASSYTRATYEQYF. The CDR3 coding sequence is TGTGCCAGCAGTTACACCAGGGCCACCTACGAGCAGTACTTC.

CDR3 region: CASRPTGLHYGYTF. The CDR3 DNA is TGTGCCAGCAGACCGACAGGGTTACACTATGGCTACACCTTC. The rearrangement uses TRBV6-1 and TRBJ1-2; the match to TRBD1 covers 7 bases. Looked up from germline, CDR1 is MNHNS and CDR2 is SASEGT. CDR3 length equals 14 residues. The ends lost 6 bases at V and 3 bases at J; junction bases unmatched: 7.

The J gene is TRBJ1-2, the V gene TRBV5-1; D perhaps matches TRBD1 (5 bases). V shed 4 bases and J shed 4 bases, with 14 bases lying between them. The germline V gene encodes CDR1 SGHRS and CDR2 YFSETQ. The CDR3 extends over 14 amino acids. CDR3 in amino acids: CASSQDNAPYGYTF. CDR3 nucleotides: TGCGCCAGCAGCCAGGACAATGCTCCCTATGGCTACACCTTC.

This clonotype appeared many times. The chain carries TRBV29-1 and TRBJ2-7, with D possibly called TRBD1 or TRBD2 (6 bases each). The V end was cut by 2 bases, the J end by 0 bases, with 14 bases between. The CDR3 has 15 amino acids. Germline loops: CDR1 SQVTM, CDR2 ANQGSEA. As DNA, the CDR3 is TGCAGCGTTGAAAAAGTGGGGGGCAGCTCCTACGAGCAGTACTTC. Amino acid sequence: CSVEKVGGSSYEQYF.

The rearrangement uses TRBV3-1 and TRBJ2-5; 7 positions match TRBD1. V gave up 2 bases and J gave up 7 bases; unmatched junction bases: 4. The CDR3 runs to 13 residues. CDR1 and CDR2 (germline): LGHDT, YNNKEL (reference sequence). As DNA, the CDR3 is TGTGCCAGCAGCCAAACAGGGGATGGGACCCAGTACTTC. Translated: CASSQTGDGTQYF.